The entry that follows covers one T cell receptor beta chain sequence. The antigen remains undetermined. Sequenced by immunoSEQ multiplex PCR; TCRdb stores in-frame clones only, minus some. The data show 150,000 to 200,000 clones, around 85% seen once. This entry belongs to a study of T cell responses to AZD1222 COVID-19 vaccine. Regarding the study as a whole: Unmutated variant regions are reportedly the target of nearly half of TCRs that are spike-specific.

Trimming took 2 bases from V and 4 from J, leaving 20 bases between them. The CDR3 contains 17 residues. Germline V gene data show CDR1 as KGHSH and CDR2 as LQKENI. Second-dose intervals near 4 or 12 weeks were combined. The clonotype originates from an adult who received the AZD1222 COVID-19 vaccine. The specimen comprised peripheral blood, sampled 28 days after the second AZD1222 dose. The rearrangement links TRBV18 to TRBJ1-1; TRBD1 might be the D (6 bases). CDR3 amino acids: CASSPRGWGGGFTEAFF. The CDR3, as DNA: TGTGCCAGCTCACCAAGGGGGTGGGGTGGGGGATTCACTGAAGCTTTCTTT.